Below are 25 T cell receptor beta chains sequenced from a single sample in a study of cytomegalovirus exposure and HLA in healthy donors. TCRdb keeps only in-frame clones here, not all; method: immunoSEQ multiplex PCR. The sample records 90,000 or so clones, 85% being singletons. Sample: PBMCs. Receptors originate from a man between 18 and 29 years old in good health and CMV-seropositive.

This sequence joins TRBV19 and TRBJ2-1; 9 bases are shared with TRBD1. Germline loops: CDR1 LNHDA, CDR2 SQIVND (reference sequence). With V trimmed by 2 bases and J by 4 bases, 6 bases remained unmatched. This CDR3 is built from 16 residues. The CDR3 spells CASSIWDRERYNEQFF. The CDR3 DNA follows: TGTGCCAGTAGTATATGGGACAGGGAACGATACAATGAGCAGTTCTTC. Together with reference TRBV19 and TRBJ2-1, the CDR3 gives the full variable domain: DGGITQSPKYLFRKEGQNVTLSCEQNLNHDAMYWYRQDPGQGLRLIYYSQIVNDFQKGDIAEGYSVSREKKESFPLTVTSAQKNPTAFYLCASSIWDRERYNEQFFGPGTRLTVL.

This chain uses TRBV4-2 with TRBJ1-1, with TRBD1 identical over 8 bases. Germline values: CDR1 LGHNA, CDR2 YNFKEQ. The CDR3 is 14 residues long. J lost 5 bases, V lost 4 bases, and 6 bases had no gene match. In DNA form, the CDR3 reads TGTGCCAGCAGCCTGGACAGGGAGGGTACTGAAGCTTTCTTT. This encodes CASSLDREGTEAFF.

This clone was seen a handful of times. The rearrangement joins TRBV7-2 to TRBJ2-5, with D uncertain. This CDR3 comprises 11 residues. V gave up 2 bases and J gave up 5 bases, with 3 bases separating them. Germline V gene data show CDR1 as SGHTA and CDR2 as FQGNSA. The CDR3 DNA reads TGTGCCAGCAGCTTACCGGAGACCCAGTACTTC. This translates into CASSLPETQYF.

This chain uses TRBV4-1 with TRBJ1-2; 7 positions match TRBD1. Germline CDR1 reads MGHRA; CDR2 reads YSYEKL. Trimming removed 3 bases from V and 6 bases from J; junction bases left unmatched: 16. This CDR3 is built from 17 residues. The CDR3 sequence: CASSHGRRGREGHGYTF. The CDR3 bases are TGCGCCAGCAGCCACGGTAGGAGGGGGCGAGAAGGTCATGGCTACACCTTC.

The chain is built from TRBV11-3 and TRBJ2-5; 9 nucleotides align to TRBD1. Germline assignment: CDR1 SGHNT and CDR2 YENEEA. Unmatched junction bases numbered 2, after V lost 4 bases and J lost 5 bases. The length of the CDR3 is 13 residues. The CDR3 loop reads CASSYTGGETQYF. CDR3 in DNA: TGTGCCAGCAGCTACACAGGGGGCGAGACCCAGTACTTC.

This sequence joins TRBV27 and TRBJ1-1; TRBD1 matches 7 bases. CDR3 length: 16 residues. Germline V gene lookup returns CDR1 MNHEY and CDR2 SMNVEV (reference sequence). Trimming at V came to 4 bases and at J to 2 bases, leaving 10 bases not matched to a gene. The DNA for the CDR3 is TGTGCCAGCAGTTCCAACGAGGGACAGACAAACACTGAAGCTTTCTTT. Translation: CASSSNEGQTNTEAFF.

The CDR3: CASSPGQNYGYTF. The CDR3 bases are TGTGCCAGCAGTCCGGGACAGAACTATGGCTACACCTTC. V usage is TRBV6-5 and J usage is TRBJ1-2, with 7 bases identical to TRBD1. This CDR3 comprises 13 residues. Trimming at V came to 5 bases and at J to 2 bases, leaving 2 bases not matched to a gene. Germline V gene data show CDR1 as MNHEY and CDR2 as SVGAGI.

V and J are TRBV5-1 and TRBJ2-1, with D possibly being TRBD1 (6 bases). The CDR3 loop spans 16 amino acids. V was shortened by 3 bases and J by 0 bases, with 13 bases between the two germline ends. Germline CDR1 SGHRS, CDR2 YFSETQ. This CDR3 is CASSSRQASSYNEQFF. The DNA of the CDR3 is TGCGCCAGCAGCTCCCGACAGGCGTCCTCCTACAATGAGCAGTTCTTC.

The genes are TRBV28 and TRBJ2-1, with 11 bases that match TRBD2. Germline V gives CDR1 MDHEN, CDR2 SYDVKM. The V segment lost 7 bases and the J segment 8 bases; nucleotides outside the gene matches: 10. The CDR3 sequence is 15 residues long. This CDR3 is CASTVAGGPIDEQFF. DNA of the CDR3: TGTGCCAGCACGGTAGCGGGAGGGCCCATCGATGAGCAGTTCTTC.

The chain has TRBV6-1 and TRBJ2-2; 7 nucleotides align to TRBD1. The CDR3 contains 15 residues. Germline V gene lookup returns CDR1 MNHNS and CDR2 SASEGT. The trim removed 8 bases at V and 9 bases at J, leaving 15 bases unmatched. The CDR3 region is CASQRQGLTRRELFF. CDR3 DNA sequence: TGTGCCAGCCAAAGACAGGGATTGACGAGGAGGGAGCTGTTTTTT.

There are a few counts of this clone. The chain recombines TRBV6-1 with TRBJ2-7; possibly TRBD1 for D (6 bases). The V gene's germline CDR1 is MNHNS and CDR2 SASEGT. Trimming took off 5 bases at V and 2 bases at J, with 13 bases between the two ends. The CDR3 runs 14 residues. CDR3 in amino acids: CASSQSRGPYEQYF. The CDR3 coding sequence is TGTGCCAGCAGTCAGTCCAGGGGTCCCTACGAGCAGTACTTC.

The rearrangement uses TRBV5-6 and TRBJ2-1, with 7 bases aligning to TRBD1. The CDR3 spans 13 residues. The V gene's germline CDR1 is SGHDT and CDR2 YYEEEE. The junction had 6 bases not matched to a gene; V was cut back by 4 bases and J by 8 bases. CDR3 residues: CASSRQGADEQFF. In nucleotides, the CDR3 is TGTGCCAGCAGCCGACAGGGCGCGGATGAGCAGTTCTTC.

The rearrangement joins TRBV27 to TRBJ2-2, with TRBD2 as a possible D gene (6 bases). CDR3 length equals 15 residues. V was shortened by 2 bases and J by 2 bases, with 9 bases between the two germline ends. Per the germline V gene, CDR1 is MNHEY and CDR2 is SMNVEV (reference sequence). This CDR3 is CASSLGSGNTGELFF. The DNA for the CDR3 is TGTGCCAGCAGTTTAGGTAGCGGCAACACCGGGGAGCTGTTTTTT.

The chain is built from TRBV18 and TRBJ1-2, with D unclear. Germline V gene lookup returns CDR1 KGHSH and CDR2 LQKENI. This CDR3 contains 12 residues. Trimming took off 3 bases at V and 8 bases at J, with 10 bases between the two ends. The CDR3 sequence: CASSPSKEGYTF. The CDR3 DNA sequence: TGTGCCAGCTCACCTTCCAAGGAGGGCTACACCTTC.

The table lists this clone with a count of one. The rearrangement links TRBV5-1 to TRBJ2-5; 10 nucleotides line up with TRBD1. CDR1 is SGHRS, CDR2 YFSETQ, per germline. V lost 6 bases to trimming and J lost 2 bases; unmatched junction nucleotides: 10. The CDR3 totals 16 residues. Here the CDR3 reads CASTPTPGQGQETQYF. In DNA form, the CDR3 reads TGCGCCAGCACTCCCACGCCGGGACAGGGGCAAGAGACCCAGTACTTC.

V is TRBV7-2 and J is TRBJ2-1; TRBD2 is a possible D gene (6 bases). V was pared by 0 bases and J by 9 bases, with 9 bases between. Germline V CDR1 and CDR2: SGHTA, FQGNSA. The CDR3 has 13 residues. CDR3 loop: CASSLALAPEQFF. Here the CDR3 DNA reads TGTGCCAGCAGCTTAGCGCTAGCGCCTGAGCAGTTCTTC.

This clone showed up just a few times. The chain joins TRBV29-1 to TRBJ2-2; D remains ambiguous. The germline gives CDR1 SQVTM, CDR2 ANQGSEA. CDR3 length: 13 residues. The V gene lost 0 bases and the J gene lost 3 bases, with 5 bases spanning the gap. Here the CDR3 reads CSVEDADTGELFF. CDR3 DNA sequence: TGCAGCGTTGAAGATGCGGACACCGGGGAGCTGTTTTTT.

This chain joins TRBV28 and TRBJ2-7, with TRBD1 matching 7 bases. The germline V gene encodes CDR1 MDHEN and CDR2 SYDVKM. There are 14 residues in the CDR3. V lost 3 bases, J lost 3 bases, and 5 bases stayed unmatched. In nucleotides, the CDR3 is TGTGCCAGCAGTTTTCCCAGGGGGAACTACGAGCAGTACTTC. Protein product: CASSFPRGNYEQYF.

This CDR3 reads CASSYQTGFRLAFF. In nucleotides, the CDR3 is TGTGCCAGCAGTTACCAAACAGGTTTCCGTCTGGCTTTCTTT. This sequence joins TRBV6-6 and TRBJ1-1; a weak D match, TRBD1 (5 bases). Germline V gives CDR1 MNHNY, CDR2 SVGAGI (reference sequence). The CDR3 length is 14 residues. V was cut by 2 bases and J by 11 bases, with 18 bases left in between.

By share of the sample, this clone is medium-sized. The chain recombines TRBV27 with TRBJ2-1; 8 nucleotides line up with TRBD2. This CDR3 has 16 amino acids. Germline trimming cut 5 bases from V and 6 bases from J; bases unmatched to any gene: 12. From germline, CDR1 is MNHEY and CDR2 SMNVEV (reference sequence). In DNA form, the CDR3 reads TGTGCCAGCAGTAAGGCTCTAGCGGGTAGTCCCAATGAGCAGTTCTTC. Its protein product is CASSKALAGSPNEQFF.

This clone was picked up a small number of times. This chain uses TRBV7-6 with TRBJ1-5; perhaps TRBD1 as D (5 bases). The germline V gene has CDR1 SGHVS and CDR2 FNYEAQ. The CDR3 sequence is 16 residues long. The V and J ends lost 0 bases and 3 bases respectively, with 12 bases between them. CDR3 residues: CASSLASGGDNQPQHF. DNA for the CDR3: TGTGCCAGCAGCTTAGCGTCCGGGGGGGACAATCAGCCCCAGCATTTT.

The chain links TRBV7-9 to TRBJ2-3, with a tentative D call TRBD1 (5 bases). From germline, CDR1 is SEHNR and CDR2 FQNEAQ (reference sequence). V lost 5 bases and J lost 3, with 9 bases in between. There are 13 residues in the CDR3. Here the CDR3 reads CASSRRQTDTQYF. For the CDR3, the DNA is TGTGCCAGCAGCCGGCGACAGACAGATACGCAGTATTTT.

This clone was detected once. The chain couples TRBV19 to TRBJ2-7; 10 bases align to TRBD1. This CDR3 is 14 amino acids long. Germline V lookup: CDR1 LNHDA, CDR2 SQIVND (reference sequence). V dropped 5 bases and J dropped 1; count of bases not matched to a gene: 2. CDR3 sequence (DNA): TGTGCCAGTAGTTTGGGACAGGGGTCCTACGAGCAGTACTTC. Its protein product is CASSLGQGSYEQYF. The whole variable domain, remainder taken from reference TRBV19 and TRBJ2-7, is DGGITQSPKYLFRKEGQNVTLSCEQNLNHDAMYWYRQDPGQGLRLIYYSQIVNDFQKGDIAEGYSVSREKKESFPLTVTSAQKNPTAFYLCASSLGQGSYEQYFGPGTRLTVT.

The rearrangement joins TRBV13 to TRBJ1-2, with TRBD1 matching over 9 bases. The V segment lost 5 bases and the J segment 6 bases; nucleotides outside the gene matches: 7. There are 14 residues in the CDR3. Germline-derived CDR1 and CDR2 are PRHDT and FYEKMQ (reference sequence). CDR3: CASSQPTGGHGYTF. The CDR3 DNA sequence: TGTGCCAGCAGCCAACCTACAGGGGGCCATGGCTACACCTTC.

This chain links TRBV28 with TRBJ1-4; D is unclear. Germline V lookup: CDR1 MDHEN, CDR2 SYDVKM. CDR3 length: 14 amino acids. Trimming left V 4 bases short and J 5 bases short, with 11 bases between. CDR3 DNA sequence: TGTGCCAGCAGTTATTCCGGGATGAATGAAAAACTGTTTTTT. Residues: CASSYSGMNEKLFF.